This T cell receptor (beta chain) was captured in a study of T cell responses to AZD1222 COVID-19 vaccine. Turning to this clone: Its antigen is not identified.

The CDR3 has 14 amino acids. The ends were cut back, 8 bases at V and 4 bases at J, with 15 bases in the middle. The germline V gene has CDR1 LGHDT and CDR2 YNNKEL (reference sequence). Sequencing used immunoSEQ multiplex PCR; TCRdb keeps in-frame clones, though not all of them. The sample contains around 58,000 clones, around 80% of which appear only once. Broader study findings: Unmutated variant regions reportedly attract nearly half of all spike-specific TCRs.

The sample in question was peripheral blood, obtained on day 0 of AZD1222 vaccination. The chain combines TRBV3-1 (or the pseudogene TRBV3-2) with TRBJ1-3, with D tentatively TRBD1 (5 bases). The receptor was isolated from an adult in good health. CDR3 protein: CASGTYHSGNTIYF. The CDR3 bases are TGTGCCAGCGGGACCTACCATTCGGGAAACACCATATATTTT.